The TCR beta chain under discussion was sequenced for a study of T-cell reconstitution after alpha-beta-depleted transplantation in children. Details on this clonotype: Its antigen is not known.

The V gene's germline CDR1 is DFQATT and CDR2 SNEGSKA (reference sequence). J gave up 1 base and V 5 bases, and 11 bases lay outside the gene matches. The CDR3 covers 15 residues. The library targeted TCRbeta and was prepared with unique molecular identifiers. TCRdb used MiXCR to reprocess the PCR reads, holding one entry per CDR3 protein. This sample has about 1,000,000 distinct CDR3 sequences, with about 30% found just once. Findings and limits, study-wide: There were some patients whose high TCRbeta diversity at day 60 came from surviving recipient T cells and thymic progenitors. Several hundred graft clones that had expanded were reportedly the source of alpha-beta T cells about two months after transplant. After one year, T-cell counts and TCRbeta diversity mostly came from new T cells.

V gene TRBV20-1 combines with J gene TRBJ2-7; TRBD1 agrees at 7 bases. The starting material was PBMCs, mostly from graft donor cells, obtained 360 days after TCRalphabeta/CD19-depleted stem cell transplant. This receptor was taken from a boy in the first two years of life who had a stem cell transplant for SCID, so the T cells may come from the graft donor. CDR3 coding DNA: TGCAGTGCTCCCTCCCCCGGACAGGTGTCCTACGAGCAGTACTTC. Protein product: CSAPSPGQVSYEQYF.